This TCR beta chain was sequenced in a study of blood T cell repertoires in COVID-19. Study summary: Samples representing acute and convalescent COVID-19 were sourced from the United States, Italy and Spain. The cDNA or gDNA used as material had been derived from T cells, B-cell-depleted T cells, or PBMCs.

Germline V CDR1 and CDR2: SGHVS, FNYEAQ. V was trimmed by 1 base and J by 4 bases, leaving 14 bases between them. This CDR3 contains 16 residues. Original methodology: Estimated nucleated cell counts came from reference gene primer amplification. TCRdb's table, derived via immunoSEQ multiplex PCR, lists solely in-frame clones and lacks some. The V and J calls and clone size are taken from that table; D and trimming were inferred from the DNA. The sample lists tens of thousands of clones, 80% to 90% seen once, with roughly 8% in the top ten. The V and J genes are TRBV7-6 and TRBJ2-1; the D gene is possibly TRBD1 (6 bases). The TCR originated in a woman aged 65 to 85 with active COVID-19. The material sequenced was peripheral blood. CDR3 bases: TGTGCCAGCAGCTTAGTGTCAGGGGCTCCGTACAATGAGCAGTTCTTC. It encodes CASSLVSGAPYNEQFF.